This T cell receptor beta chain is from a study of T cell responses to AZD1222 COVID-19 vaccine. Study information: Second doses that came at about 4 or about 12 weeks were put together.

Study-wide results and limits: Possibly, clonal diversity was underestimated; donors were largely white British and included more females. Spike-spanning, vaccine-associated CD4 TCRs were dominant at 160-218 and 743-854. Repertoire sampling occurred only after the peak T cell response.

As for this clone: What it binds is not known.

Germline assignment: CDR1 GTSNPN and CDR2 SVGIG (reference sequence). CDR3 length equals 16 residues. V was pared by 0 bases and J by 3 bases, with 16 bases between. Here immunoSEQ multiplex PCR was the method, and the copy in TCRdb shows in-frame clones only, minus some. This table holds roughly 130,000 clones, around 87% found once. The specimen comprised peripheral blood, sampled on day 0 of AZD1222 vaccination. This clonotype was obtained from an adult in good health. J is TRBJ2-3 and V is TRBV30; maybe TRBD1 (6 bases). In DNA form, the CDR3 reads TGTGCCTGGAGTGTACTCTCCGGGACAAAGACAGATACGCAGTATTTT. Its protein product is CAWSVLSGTKTDTQYF.